This T cell receptor beta chain is drawn from a study of blood T cells in healthy people across ages. Study-wide background: Template switching retrieved approximately one barcoded beta molecule for each two T cells. The study's findings and limits: Whereas aged donors had fewer naive CD4+ cells, long-lived donors had more of them and higher diversity.

A second PCR of about 7 to 11 cycles used a sample-barcoded 5' primer and a J-beta primer mix. TCRdb used MiXCR to reprocess the 5' RACE reads, holding one entry per CDR3 protein. The sample yields hundreds of thousands of distinct CDR3 sequences, 20% to 30% seen once. Remarks on this clonotype: Its specificity is not known.

Per individual sample, total RNA of at least 5.5 micrograms was extracted. With 4 bases clipped from V and 5 bases from J, the junction kept 10 bases outside the gene matches. Germline V gives CDR1 SGHRS, CDR2 YFSETQ. This CDR3 comprises 15 residues. Another study also made use of these data, one on T cells of mothers and their children. Turning to that study: A few healthy Caucasian mothers gave samples, and so did their six children.

The sequence came from a boy younger than 18 in good health. V is TRBV5-1 and J is TRBJ1-2; 8 positions agree with TRBD1. The source material was blood. In nucleotides, the CDR3 is TGCGCCAGCAGCGGCCCGGGACAGGACTTGTATGGCTACACCTTC. Translated, it gives CASSGPGQDLYGYTF.